This record looks at one TCR beta chain sequence and its context. The entry originates in a study of blood T cell repertoires in COVID-19. Overall study context: Sources were T cells, B-cell-depleted T cells, or PBMCs; the material itself was cDNA or gDNA.

TCRdb's table, derived via immunoSEQ multiplex PCR, lists solely in-frame clones and lacks some. The sample includes nearly 80,000 clones, around 90% of them seen just once. In germline, CDR1 is SGHVS, CDR2 FQNEAQ. This CDR3 spans 14 amino acids. J gave up 10 bases and V 5 bases, and 12 bases lay outside the gene matches. V is TRBV7-8 and J is TRBJ1-1; the match to TRBD1 covers 8 bases. The source material was peripheral blood. The sequence was collected from a woman aged 80 or over with acute or convalescent COVID-19. The CDR3 bases are TGTGCCAGCAGCCGAAGGGACAGGTGGGCGACAGCTTTCTTT. This gives the protein CASSRRDRWATAFF.